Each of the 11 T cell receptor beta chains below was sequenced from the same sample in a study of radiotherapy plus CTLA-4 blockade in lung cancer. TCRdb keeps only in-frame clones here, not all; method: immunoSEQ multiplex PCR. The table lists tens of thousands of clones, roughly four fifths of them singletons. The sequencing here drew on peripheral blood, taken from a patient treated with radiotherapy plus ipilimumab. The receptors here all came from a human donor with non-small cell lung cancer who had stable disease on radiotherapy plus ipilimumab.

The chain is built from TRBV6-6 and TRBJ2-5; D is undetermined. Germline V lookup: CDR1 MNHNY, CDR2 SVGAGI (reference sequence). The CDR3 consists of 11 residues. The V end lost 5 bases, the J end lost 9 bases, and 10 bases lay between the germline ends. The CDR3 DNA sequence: TGTGCCAGCAGTCTAACTGAGGCCCAGTACTTC. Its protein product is CASSLTEAQYF.

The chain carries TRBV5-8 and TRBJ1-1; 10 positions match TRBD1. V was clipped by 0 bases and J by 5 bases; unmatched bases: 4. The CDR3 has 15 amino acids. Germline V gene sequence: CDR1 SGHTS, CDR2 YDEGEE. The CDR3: CASSLGGQGNTEAFF. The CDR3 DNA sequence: TGTGCCAGCAGCTTGGGGGGACAGGGGAATACTGAAGCTTTCTTT.

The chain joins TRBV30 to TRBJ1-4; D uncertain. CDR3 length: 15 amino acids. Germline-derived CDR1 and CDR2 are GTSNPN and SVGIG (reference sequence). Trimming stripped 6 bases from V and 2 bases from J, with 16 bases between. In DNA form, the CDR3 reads TGTGCCTGCACCCTGGTCGGTGCCACTAATGAAAAACTGTTTTTT. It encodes CACTLVGATNEKLFF. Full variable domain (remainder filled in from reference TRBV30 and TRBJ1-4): SQTIHQWPATLVQPVGSPLSLECTVEGTSNPNLYWYRQAAGRGLQLLFYSVGIGQISSEVPQNLSASRPQDRQFILSSKKLLLSDSGFYLCACTLVGATNEKLFFGSGTQLSVL.

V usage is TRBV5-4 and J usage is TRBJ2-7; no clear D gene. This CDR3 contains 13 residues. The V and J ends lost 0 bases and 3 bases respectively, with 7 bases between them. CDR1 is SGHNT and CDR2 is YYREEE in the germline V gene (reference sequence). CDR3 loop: CASSLGSSYEQYF. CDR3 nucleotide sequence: TGTGCCAGCAGCTTGGGCTCGAGCTACGAGCAGTACTTC.

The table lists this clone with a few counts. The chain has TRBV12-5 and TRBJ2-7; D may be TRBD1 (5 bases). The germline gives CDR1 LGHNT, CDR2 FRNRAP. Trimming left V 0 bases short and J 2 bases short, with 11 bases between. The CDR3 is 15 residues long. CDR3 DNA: TGTGCTAGTGGTTTGGTACAGGTCGAGGCCTACGAGCAGTACTTC. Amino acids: CASGLVQVEAYEQYF.

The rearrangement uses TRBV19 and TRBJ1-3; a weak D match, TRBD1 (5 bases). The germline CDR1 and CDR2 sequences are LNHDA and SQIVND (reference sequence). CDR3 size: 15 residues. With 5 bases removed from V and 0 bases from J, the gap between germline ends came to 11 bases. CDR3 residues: CASSLGHRSGNTIYF. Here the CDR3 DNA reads TGTGCCAGTAGTCTTGGACATCGCTCTGGAAACACCATATATTTT. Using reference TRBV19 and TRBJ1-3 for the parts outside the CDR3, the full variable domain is DGGITQSPKYLFRKEGQNVTLSCEQNLNHDAMYWYRQDPGQGLRLIYYSQIVNDFQKGDIAEGYSVSREKKESFPLTVTSAQKNPTAFYLCASSLGHRSGNTIYFGEGSWLTVV.

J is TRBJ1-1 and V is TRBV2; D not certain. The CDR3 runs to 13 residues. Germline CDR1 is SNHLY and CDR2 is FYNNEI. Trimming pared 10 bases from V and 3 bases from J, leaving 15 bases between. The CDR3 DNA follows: TGTGCCACGACCCGGTCGATGGACACTGAAGCTTTCTTT. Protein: CATTRSMDTEAFF.

The CDR3 reads CASSLAVGSIRNQPQHF. The CDR3 bases are TGTGCCAGCAGCTTAGCGGTAGGCAGTATACGCAATCAGCCCCAGCATTTT. V gene TRBV7-9 combines with J gene TRBJ1-5; the D is unclear. This CDR3 contains 17 residues. The V end was cut by 0 bases, the J end by 2 bases, with 14 bases between. Germline V CDR1 and CDR2: SEHNR, FQNEAQ (reference sequence).

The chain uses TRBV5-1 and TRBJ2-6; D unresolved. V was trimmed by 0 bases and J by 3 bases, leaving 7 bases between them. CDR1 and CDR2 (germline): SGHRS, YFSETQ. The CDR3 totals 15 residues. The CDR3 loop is CASSLGDLGANVLTF. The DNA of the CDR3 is TGCGCCAGCAGCTTGGGGGATCTTGGGGCCAACGTCCTGACTTTC.

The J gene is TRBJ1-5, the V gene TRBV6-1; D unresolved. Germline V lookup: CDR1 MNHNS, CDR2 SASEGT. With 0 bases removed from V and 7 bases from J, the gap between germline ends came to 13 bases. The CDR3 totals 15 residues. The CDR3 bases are TGTGCCAGCAGTGAAGCGCTCACAGCAAGGCAGCCCCAGCATTTT. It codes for CASSEALTARQPQHF.

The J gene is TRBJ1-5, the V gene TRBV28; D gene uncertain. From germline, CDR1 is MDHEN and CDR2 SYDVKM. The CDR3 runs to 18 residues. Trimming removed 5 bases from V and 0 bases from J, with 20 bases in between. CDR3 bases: TGTGCCAGCAGTCGAGAGGAAGAAAGGTGGGATAGCAATCAGCCCCAGCATTTT. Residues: CASSREEERWDSNQPQHF.